These 10 T cell receptor beta chains were sequenced from one sample in a study of cytomegalovirus exposure and HLA in healthy donors. The primer mix had 60 Vbeta and 13 Jbeta primers. The repertoire was sequenced with immunoSEQ multiplex PCR; TCRdb's copy has only in-frame clones and lacks some. This sample has around 130,000 clones, with approximately 80% found just once. Sequenced sample: PBMCs. The receptors originated from a man aged 35 to 55 in good health and CMV-seronegative.

The chain has TRBV19 and TRBJ1-3, with D unresolved. In germline, CDR1 is LNHDA, CDR2 SQIVND (reference sequence). V dropped 2 bases and J dropped 3 bases, with 14 bases sitting between them. CDR3 length equals 16 residues. DNA for the CDR3: TGTGCCAGTAGTATATCACTCCCCCCGGTTGGAAACACCATATATTTT. This sequence encodes CASSISLPPVGNTIYF.

The CDR3 bases are TGTGCCAGCAGTTTAGGGGCCGGGTATCAGCCCCAGCATTTT. Amino acid sequence: CASSLGAGYQPQHF. The gene calls are TRBV27 and TRBJ1-5; perhaps TRBD1 as D (5 bases). Germline V gene lookup returns CDR1 MNHEY and CDR2 SMNVEV (reference sequence). Trimming pared 2 bases from V and 5 bases from J, leaving 10 bases between. The CDR3 is 14 residues long.

This clone was seen a single time. This chain uses TRBV18 with TRBJ2-2; D gene ambiguous. The V end lost 5 bases, the J end lost 5 bases, and 12 bases lay between the germline ends. Germline loops: CDR1 KGHSH, CDR2 LQKENI. The CDR3 length is 14 residues. CDR3 in amino acids: CASSSLAGTGELFF. The CDR3 coding sequence is TGTGCCAGCTCATCCTTGGCCGGGACCGGGGAGCTGTTTTTT. The entire variable domain, with the rest obtained from reference TRBV18 and TRBJ2-2, is as follows: NAGVMQNPRHLVRRRGQEARLRCSPMKGHSHVYWYRQLPEEGLKFMVYLQKENIIDESGMPKERFSAEFPKEGPSILRIQQVVRGDSAAYFCASSSLAGTGELFFGEGSRLTVL.

The rearrangement uses TRBV5-6 and TRBJ2-4; 8 bases agree with TRBD2. V trimming: 4 bases; J trimming: 5 bases; junction bases outside the gene matches: 14. Per germline, CDR1 SGHDT and CDR2 YYEEEE. The CDR3 runs to 17 residues. In nucleotides, the CDR3 is TGTGCCAGCAGCCCGGGGGGGGTGGGTATCTTGGAAAACATTCAGTACTTC. This encodes CASSPGGVGILENIQYF.

V is TRBV13 and J is TRBJ2-5; D perhaps matches TRBD1 (6 bases). The J call could be wrong; TRBJ2-7 is a better fit for the DNA end. The germline gives CDR1 PRHDT, CDR2 FYEKMQ (reference sequence). The CDR3 runs to 14 residues. The CDR3 loop is CASSLVARGYEQYF. Written as DNA, the CDR3 is TGTGCCAGCAGCTTAGTAGCTAGGGGGTACGAGCAGTACTTC.

The table lists this clone with a count of one. Other DNA sequences in the sample encode the same CDR3. The J gene is TRBJ1-2, the V gene TRBV7-9; 7 bases align to TRBD1. J gave up 3 bases and V 5 bases, and 3 bases lay outside the gene matches. The CDR3 covers 13 residues. Germline CDR1 is SEHNR and CDR2 is FQNEAQ (reference sequence). The DNA of the CDR3 is TGTGCCAGCAGCCCTGGACAGGACTATGGCTACACCTTC. Translated, it gives CASSPGQDYGYTF.

The chain is built from TRBV4-2 and TRBJ1-5; no definite D call. Deletions cut 1 base from V and 2 bases from J, with 15 bases between. Germline lookup yields CDR1 LGHNA and CDR2 YNFKEQ. The CDR3 runs to 17 residues. CDR3 region: CASSQAYGNAGNQPQHF. The CDR3 DNA reads as TGTGCCAGCAGCCAAGCGTACGGAAATGCGGGCAATCAGCCCCAGCATTTT.

The V and J genes are TRBV2 and TRBJ2-1; 10 bases line up with TRBD2. The trim removed 6 bases at V and 8 bases at J, leaving 13 bases unmatched. CDR3 size: 16 residues. Germline CDR1 and CDR2: SNHLY and FYNNEI. As DNA, the CDR3 is TGTGCCAGCAGCCCCCCGGGACTAGCGTCATTCCATGAGCAGTTCTTC. This encodes CASSPPGLASFHEQFF.

In its sample, this clone was seen once. This chain connects TRBV27 to TRBJ2-7, with 12 bases aligning to TRBD2. Germline CDR1 is MNHEY and CDR2 is SMNVEV (reference sequence). Unmatched junction bases numbered 14, after V lost 5 bases and J lost 3 bases. This CDR3 comprises 18 residues. The CDR3 nucleotides are TGTGCCAGCAGTGCTCTACTAGCGGGAGGATTTAGTGGCTACGAGCAGTACTTC. Its protein product is CASSALLAGGFSGYEQYF.

This clone was detected only a few times. The chain joins TRBV10-3 to TRBJ2-6; TRBD1 matches 7 bases. Trimming took 4 bases from V and 2 from J; bases not matched to a gene: 5. Germline loops: CDR1 ENHRY, CDR2 SYGVKD. The CDR3 totals 16 residues. CDR3 amino acids: CAISVQDRAGANVLTF. For the CDR3, the DNA is TGTGCCATCAGTGTCCAAGACAGGGCTGGGGCCAACGTCCTGACTTTC.